The 10 T cell receptor beta chains listed next were all sequenced from one sample in a study of cytomegalovirus exposure and HLA in healthy donors. With 60 Vbeta and 13 Jbeta primers, the PCR was carried out. TCRdb keeps only in-frame clones here, not all; method: immunoSEQ multiplex PCR. This sample has around 150,000 clones, with approximately 83% found just once. Sequencing was done on a sample of PBMCs. These receptors were collected from a man aged 18 to 35 in good health and CMV-seropositive.

The rearrangement joins TRBV4-3 to TRBJ2-3; D gene ambiguous. The ends were cut back, 4 bases at V and 1 base at J, with 9 bases in the middle. From germline, CDR1 is LGHNA and CDR2 YSLEER. The CDR3 has 14 amino acids. CDR3 nucleotide sequence: TGCGCCAGCAGCCGCTCGTTAGGCACAGATACGCAGTATTTT. Its translation is CASSRSLGTDTQYF.

The genes are TRBV21-1 and TRBJ2-5; the table's D gene call, TRBD1, was not cross checked with the DNA. TRBV21-1 is recorded as a pseudogene. This CDR3 is 13 amino acids long. The CDR3 DNA follows: TGTGCCAGCAGCTGTCCCAGTCCGGAGACCCAGTACTTC. Translated, it gives CASSCPSPETQYF.

The chain employs TRBV5-1 and TRBJ2-5; TRBD1 aligns across 7 bases. CDR1 and CDR2 (germline): SGHRS, YFSETQ. V gave up 1 base and J gave up 4 bases; unmatched junction bases: 4. CDR3 length: 14 amino acids. The CDR3 spells CASSLKGAGETQYF. The CDR3, as DNA: TGCGCCAGCAGCTTGAAGGGGGCGGGAGAGACCCAGTACTTC. Based on the CDR3 plus reference TRBV5-1 and TRBJ2-5, the full variable domain is KAGVTQTPRYLIKTRGQQVTLSCSPISGHRSVSWYQQTPGQGLQFLFEYFSETQRNKGNFPGRFSGRQFSNSRSEMNVSTLELGDSALYLCASSLKGAGETQYFGPGTRLLVL.

This chain connects TRBV30 to TRBJ1-5; D uncertain. The CDR3 sequence is 13 residues long. Germline values: CDR1 GTSNPN, CDR2 SVGIG (reference sequence). V lost 2 bases to trimming and J lost 8 bases, with 13 bases between them. The CDR3 DNA is TGTGCCTGGAGTCCGGGGTTTAGGGAGCCCCAGCATTTT. It yields the protein CAWSPGFREPQHF.

The chain couples TRBV18 to TRBJ2-3; possible D gene TRBD1, 6 bases. This CDR3 spans 15 amino acids. Germline CDR1 is KGHSH and CDR2 is LQKENI. Trimming took off 1 base at V and 0 bases at J, with 8 bases between the two ends. The CDR3 nucleotides are TGTGCCAGCTCACCACTAAGGGGGAGCACAGATACGCAGTATTTT. Protein product: CASSPLRGSTDTQYF.

The chain is built from TRBV5-5 and TRBJ2-1, with 10 positions matching TRBD1. Trimming removed 4 bases from V and 4 bases from J; junction bases left unmatched: 5. CDR3 length: 15 amino acids. CDR1 and CDR2 from the germline V gene are SGHKS and YYEKEE (reference sequence). The CDR3 coding sequence is TGTGCCAGCAGCCAAGGACAGGGGGGGTACAATGAGCAGTTCTTC. Protein product: CASSQGQGGYNEQFF.

The rearrangement links TRBV30 to TRBJ2-1, with 9 nucleotides matching TRBD2. V dropped 0 bases and J dropped 9; count of bases not matched to a gene: 6. The CDR3 is made up of 14 amino acids. The germline V gene encodes CDR1 GTSNPN and CDR2 SVGIG (reference sequence). The CDR3 DNA is TGTGCCTGGAGTGTGGGCGGGGGGGTTATTGAGCAGTTCTTC. This translates into CAWSVGGGVIEQFF.

V gene TRBV7-9 combines with J gene TRBJ1-5; 7 bases fit TRBD1. There are 18 residues in the CDR3. The germline gives CDR1 SEHNR, CDR2 FQNEAQ (reference sequence). J lost 3 bases, V lost 5 bases, and 16 bases had no gene match. The CDR3 bases are TGTGCCAGCAGCCCTTTAAAGCCCCCAGGGGGAGACAATCAGCCCCAGCATTTT. Protein product: CASSPLKPPGGDNQPQHF. Complete variable domain (other parts from reference TRBV7-9 and TRBJ1-5): DTGVSQNPRHKITKRGQNVTFRCDPISEHNRLYWYRQTLGQGPEFLTYFQNEAQLEKSRLLSDRFSAERPKGSFSTLEIQRTEQGDSAMYLCASSPLKPPGGDNQPQHFGDGTRLSIL.

This clone turned up a few times. Relative to the germline gene, one junction end is altered; a read error may explain this. The chain couples TRBV10-2 to TRBJ1-4; D may be TRBD1 (5 bases). CDR1 and CDR2 (germline): WSHSY, SAAADI. The CDR3 sequence is 13 residues long. CDR3 residues: CASSEWGDVTPHF. Here the CDR3 DNA reads TGCGCCAGCAGTGAGTGGGGGGACGTGACGCCACATTTT.

This chain joins TRBV21-1 and TRBJ1-2; the table's D call of TRBD1 was not tested on the DNA. TRBV21-1 corresponds to a pseudogene. This CDR3 contains 15 residues. The CDR3 region has the DNA TGTGCCAGCAGCAAAGTGGCAGGTTGGATGTATGGCTACACCTTC. Translation: CASSKVAGWMYGYTF.